Each of the 17 T cell receptor beta chains below was sequenced from the same sample in a study of T cell responses to AZD1222 COVID-19 vaccine. Profiled with immunoSEQ multiplex PCR; TCRdb holds only in-frame clones, not every one. The sample yields approximately 89,000 clones, about 88% seen once. This sample comprised peripheral blood, obtained on day 0 of AZD1222 vaccination. These receptors originate from an adult in good health.

This clone has only one observation. The chain combines TRBV30 with TRBJ2-7; 7 bases agree with TRBD2. In germline, CDR1 is GTSNPN, CDR2 SVGIG (reference sequence). There are 15 residues in the CDR3. V gave up 2 bases and J gave up 2 bases; unmatched junction bases: 9. CDR3 protein: CAWSLWEGSTYEQYF. As DNA, the CDR3 is TGTGCCTGGAGTTTATGGGAGGGCTCGACCTACGAGCAGTACTTC. Full variable domain (outside the CDR3, taken from reference TRBV30 and TRBJ2-7): SQTIHQWPATLVQPVGSPLSLECTVEGTSNPNLYWYRQAAGRGLQLLFYSVGIGQISSEVPQNLSASRPQDRQFILSSKKLLLSDSGFYLCAWSLWEGSTYEQYFGPGTRLTVT.

The chain has TRBV4-3 and TRBJ1-3; 7 nucleotides line up with TRBD1. The germline CDR1 and CDR2 sequences are LGHNA and YSLEER. CDR3 length: 16 amino acids. With V trimmed by 2 bases and J by 5 bases, 9 bases remained unmatched. The chain's CDR3 is CASSQRDSVLRNTIYF. CDR3 nucleotide sequence: TGCGCCAGCAGCCAAAGGGACAGCGTCTTAAGAAACACCATATATTTT.

The chain carries TRBV7-9 and TRBJ1-4; maybe TRBD1 (5 bases). This CDR3 contains 15 residues. Trimming stripped 6 bases from V and 3 bases from J, with 14 bases between. CDR1 is SEHNR and CDR2 is FQNEAQ in the germline V gene (reference sequence). CDR3 residues: CASRPDSYPNEKLFF. As DNA, the CDR3 is TGTGCCAGCAGACCAGACAGCTATCCTAATGAAAAACTGTTTTTT.

The chain uses TRBV3-1 (or the pseudogene TRBV3-2) and TRBJ1-6; the match to TRBD1 covers 8 bases. Losses at the gene ends were 5 bases for V and 8 bases for J; bases not matched to a gene: 8. Germline CDR1 LGHDT, CDR2 YNNKEL (reference sequence). The CDR3 length is 15 residues. The chain's CDR3 is CASSNDRGADSPLHF. The DNA for the CDR3 is TGTGCCAGCAGCAACGACAGGGGAGCGGATTCACCCCTCCACTTT.

This chain links TRBV12-5 with TRBJ2-7, with 7 bases aligning to TRBD1. V lost 5 bases and J lost 4; bases outside the gene matches: 5. Germline V lookup: CDR1 LGHNT, CDR2 FRNRAP. The CDR3 sequence is 13 residues long. This chain's CDR3 is CASGRSTGYEQYF. In DNA, the CDR3 is TGTGCTAGTGGTAGATCGACAGGGTACGAGCAGTACTTC.

This chain joins TRBV20-1 and TRBJ1-3, with 8 bases aligning to TRBD1. Germline-derived CDR1 and CDR2 are DFQATT and SNEGSKA (reference sequence). The CDR3 contains 16 residues. V was pared by 3 bases and J by 1 base, with 8 bases of the junction left unmatched. In nucleotides, the CDR3 is TGCAGTGCTAGTTACCGGAGACAGGGGTCTGGAAACACCATATATTTT. Encoded protein: CSASYRRQGSGNTIYF.

The chain couples TRBV2 to TRBJ1-2; possibly TRBD1 for D (5 bases). V was clipped by 6 bases and J by 1 base, with 12 bases between them. The CDR3 spans 14 residues. Germline V gene sequence: CDR1 SNHLY, CDR2 FYNNEI. The CDR3 bases are TGTGCCAGCAGCGGGGACGGGTTTAACTATGGCTACACCTTC. Protein sequence: CASSGDGFNYGYTF. The variable domain in full, with the rest retrieved from reference TRBV2 and TRBJ1-2, is EPEVTQTPSHQVTQMGQEVILRCVPISNHLYFYWYRQILGQKVEFLVSFYNNEISEKSEIFDDQFSVERPDGSNFTLKIRSTKLEDSAMYFCASSGDGFNYGYTFGSGTRLTVV.

This clone was recorded a few times. The chain recombines TRBV18 with TRBJ2-4; tentatively, D is TRBD2 (7 bases). Germline CDR1 reads KGHSH; CDR2 reads LQKENI. The CDR3 is 18 residues long. Trimming cost V 4 bases and J 1 base, with 20 bases left between them. The CDR3 nucleotides read TGTGCCAGCTCACTCCATGTAAGAGGGGGGGCCGCCAAAAACATTCAGTACTTC. Translation: CASSLHVRGGAAKNIQYF.

The rearrangement uses TRBV7-2 and TRBJ2-1; D may correspond to TRBD1 or TRBD2 (6 bases each). CDR1 is SGHTA, CDR2 FQGNSA, per germline. The CDR3 consists of 15 residues. V was cut by 5 bases and J by 7 bases, with 18 bases left in between. The CDR3 DNA sequence: TGTGCCAGCAGCCGCCAAGGGGGGCAGATAAATGAGCAGTTCTTC. Translation gives CASSRQGGQINEQFF. The complete variable domain, with remaining parts taken from reference TRBV7-2 and TRBJ2-1, reads GAGVSQSPSNKVTEKGKDVELRCDPISGHTALYWYRQSLGQGLEFLIYFQGNSAPDKSGLPSDRFSAERTGGSVSTLTIQRTQQEDSAVYLCASSRQGGQINEQFFGPGTRLTVL.

The J gene is TRBJ2-5, the V gene TRBV3-1 (or the pseudogene TRBV3-2); 9 bases align to TRBD2. Trimming removed 6 bases from V and 2 bases from J; junction bases left unmatched: 4. The CDR3 covers 14 residues. The germline V gene has CDR1 LGHDT and CDR2 YNNKEL (reference sequence). CDR3 nucleotide sequence: TGTGCCAGCAGGCAGACTAGCGGACAAGAGACCCAGTACTTC. This encodes CASRQTSGQETQYF.

The chain uses TRBV28 and TRBJ1-1; no reliable D call. The CDR3 totals 12 residues. Germline CDR1 is MDHEN and CDR2 is SYDVKM. V lost 7 bases, J lost 11 bases, and 17 bases lay in between. The CDR3 DNA sequence: TGTGCCAGCAACTCGGACTATCGGTGGGCTTTCTTT. It encodes CASNSDYRWAFF.

The V gene is TRBV6-1, the J gene TRBJ1-2, with a possible D match to TRBD1 (5 bases). Trimming stripped 0 bases from V and 2 bases from J, with 7 bases between. CDR3 length: 14 residues. Germline V CDR1 and CDR2: MNHNS, SASEGT. In DNA form, the CDR3 reads TGTGCCAGCAGTGAAGCTGGGGGGAACTATGGCTACACCTTC. Its translation: CASSEAGGNYGYTF.

V is TRBV5-4 and J is TRBJ1-2, with a weak D call TRBD1 (6 bases). Germline CDR1 is SGHNT and CDR2 is YYREEE (reference sequence). Trimming removed 0 bases at V and 2 bases at J, with 11 bases between. CDR3 length: 15 amino acids. In DNA form, the CDR3 reads TGTGCCAGCAGCTTGGTTGGACAGAGGAACTATGGCTACACCTTC. Protein product: CASSLVGQRNYGYTF.

V gene TRBV2 combines with J gene TRBJ2-5; a possible D gene is TRBD1 (5 bases). Trimming pared 4 bases from V and 3 bases from J, leaving 6 bases between. The germline gives CDR1 SNHLY, CDR2 FYNNEI. The CDR3 loop spans 12 amino acids. The CDR3 here is CASSGTKETQYF. The CDR3, as DNA: TGTGCCAGCAGTGGGACAAAAGAGACCCAGTACTTC.

This clone was detected only a few times. The gene calls are TRBV7-2 and TRBJ1-2; D is unclear. The ends were cut back, 6 bases at V and 4 bases at J, with 15 bases in the middle. Germline assignment: CDR1 SGHTA and CDR2 FQGNSA. This CDR3 is built from 14 residues. CDR3 loop: CASSLVGLRYGYTF. The CDR3, as DNA: TGTGCCAGCAGTCTTGTGGGTCTACGCTATGGCTACACCTTC.

The rearrangement links TRBV27 to TRBJ1-5; no clear D gene. CDR1 is MNHEY and CDR2 is SMNVEV in the germline V gene (reference sequence). The CDR3 sequence is 14 residues long. Trimming took off 3 bases at V and 1 base at J, with 7 bases between the two ends. This CDR3 reads CASSFLGSNQPQHF. The CDR3, as DNA: TGTGCCAGCAGTTTCTTAGGGAGCAATCAGCCCCAGCATTTT.

The chain uses TRBV28 and TRBJ1-5, with 9 bases matching TRBD1. V shed 8 bases, J shed 4 bases, and the junction held 9 bases outside the gene matches. The CDR3 has 15 residues. Germline assignment: CDR1 MDHEN and CDR2 SYDVKM. CDR3 protein: CASGSSGQGNQPQHF. In DNA, the CDR3 is TGTGCCAGCGGTTCGTCCGGACAGGGGAATCAGCCCCAGCATTTT. Drawing the rest from reference TRBV28 and TRBJ1-5, the complete variable domain is DVKVTQSSRYLVKRTGEKVFLECVQDMDHENMFWYRQDPGLGLRLIYFSYDVKMKEKGDIPEGYSVSREKKERFSLILESASTNQTSMYLCASGSSGQGNQPQHFGDGTRLSIL.